Sequencing of this TCR beta chain was carried out in a study of cytomegalovirus exposure and HLA in healthy donors. Study-wide results and caveats: Roughly even sequencing depth across donors was the assumption behind the presence/absence analyses.

Primers for the PCR totalled 60 Vbeta and 13 Jbeta. Only in-frame clones appear in the TCRdb table, and some are missing; sequencing was by immunoSEQ multiplex PCR. The sample has about 160,000 clones; 77% are singletons. Comments on this clone: What it binds is not known.

Germline trimming cut 2 bases from V and 9 bases from J; bases unmatched to any gene: 6. Germline lookup yields CDR1 MNHEY and CDR2 SVGAGI. The CDR3 spans 15 residues. This sequence was found in a woman aged 25 to 39 in good health and CMV-seronegative. This chain uses TRBV6-5 with TRBJ1-6; TRBD1 agrees at 8 bases. The sequenced sample was PBMCs. The CDR3: CASSYGQGGSSPLHF. Written as DNA, the CDR3 is TGTGCCAGCAGTTACGGACAGGGTGGGAGTTCACCCCTCCACTTT.